This T cell receptor (beta chain) came from a study of blood T cell repertoires in COVID-19. Study in general: Specimens from acute and convalescent COVID-19 originated in the United States, Italy and Spain.

CDR3 size: 13 residues. CDR1 is MNHEY and CDR2 is SVGAGI in the germline V gene. Unmatched junction bases numbered 6, after V lost 6 bases and J lost 8 bases. Original processing methods: Nucleated cell number was recorded as an estimate derived from reference gene primer amplification. TCRdb's table, derived via immunoSEQ multiplex PCR, lists solely in-frame clones and lacks some. The V and J calls and clone size are taken from that table; D and trimming were inferred from the DNA. There are roughly 220,000 clones in the sample; 84% occur only once, and roughly 5% lies in the top ten. The chain recombines TRBV6-5 with TRBJ1-1, with TRBD1 matching 10 bases. The sequence was collected from an older woman who had recovered from COVID-19. The sample comprised peripheral blood. The DNA of the CDR3 is TGTGCCAGCAGACGGGGACAGGGGTTCGAAGCTTTCTTT. This codes for CASRRGQGFEAFF.